This T cell receptor beta chain emerged from a study of vaccination and CD4 T cells after COVID-19. The treatment: roughly 10-day PBMC culture with coronavirus spike peptide pools or control peptides (ViraFEST assay). CD4+ T-cell collection from the unexposed donor predated the COVID-19 pandemic (2011-2018). Antigen-specific T cell expansion with peptide pools preceded TCR sequencing in the ViraFEST approach. Cultured CD4+ T cell DNA underwent sequencing with the Oncomine TCR Beta short-read assay. From cultured CD4+ T cells, genomic DNA was extracted. MiXCR, run by TCRdb on the PCR reads, gives a single entry per CDR3 protein. The sample holds fewer than 13,000 distinct CDR3 sequences, 29% seen once. The CDR3 is 14 amino acids. CDR1 SGHTA and CDR2 FQGTGA come from the germline V gene. V lost 6 bases to trimming and J lost 1 base, with 12 bases between them. A remark on this clonotype: Its antigen is not known.

The sequenced sample was CD4+ T cells from blood, cultured in vitro. The source of this sequence is a human donor in good health. The rearrangement joins TRBV7-3 to TRBJ1-1, with D possibly matching TRBD1 (5 bases). CDR3 sequence: CASSPQGPNTEAFF. CDR3 DNA: TGTGCCAGCAGTCCGCAGGGACCGAACACTGAAGCTTTCTTT.